The source of this TCR beta chain is a study of T cells after posttransplantation cyclophosphamide. About this clone: The antigen is undetermined.

General study results and limits: Donor-recipient repertoire similarity was low at 1-2 months, rising over year one.

Sequencing was performed with immunoSEQ multiplex PCR; in TCRdb, only in-frame clones are kept and a portion is missing. Seen here are 28,000 or so clones, roughly 90% observed once, and the top ten hold less than 3.5%. On the day of bone marrow donation, the related graft donor provided peripheral blood. CDR1 and CDR2 (germline): ENHRY, SYGVKD. Trimming shortened V by 8 bases and J by 5 bases, and 18 bases separated the two germline ends. CDR3 length: 14 residues. This rearrangement joins TRBV10-3 to TRBJ1-2; D possibly corresponds to TRBD1 (5 bases). Sequencing was carried out using PBMCs. This TCR was sampled from a middle-aged man. The CDR3 sequence is CAIQRTQGRYGYTF. The CDR3 region has the DNA TGTGCCATCCAGAGGACGCAGGGTCGATATGGCTACACCTTC.